One sample yielded the 5 T cell receptor beta chains listed below, sequenced in a study of spatial heterogeneity in lung cancer. TCRdb used MiXCR to reprocess the 5' RACE reads, holding one entry per CDR3 protein. The sample holds about 23,000 distinct CDR3 sequences, roughly 4.8% seen once. Noted time point: sample taken at primary tumor resection. No cells were sorted before sequencing. The whole RNA sequenced was extracted from tumor, nontumor lung or frozen PBMC. The starting material was PBMCs, obtained at surgery. Every receptor here comes from a male donor with early-stage non-small cell lung cancer.

This clonotype was detected many times. The rearrangement joins TRBV3-1 to TRBJ1-3; no clear D. Germline V CDR1 and CDR2: LGHDT, YNNKEL (reference sequence). CDR3 length: 16 residues. V was clipped by 1 base and J by 3 bases, with 13 bases between them. The CDR3 DNA reads TGTGCCAGCAGCCAAGGTTTTGGCGTCGATGGAAACACCATATATTTT. Protein product: CASSQGFGVDGNTIYF.

The chain is built from TRBV19 and TRBJ1-1; D uncertain. The CDR3 contains 15 residues. Trimming left V 5 bases short and J 4 bases short, with 17 bases between. Germline V lookup: CDR1 LNHDA, CDR2 SQIVND (reference sequence). This CDR3 is CASSWDPSSGTEAFF. The CDR3 DNA sequence: TGTGCCAGTAGTTGGGATCCGTCGTCGGGCACTGAAGCTTTCTTT.

This clonotype came up many times. CDR3 bases: TGTGCCAGCAGTTCAATCCAAGAGACCCAGTACTTC. This translates into CASSSIQETQYF. The gene calls are TRBV6-5 and TRBJ2-5; D remains unclear. The V end lost 4 bases, the J end lost 1 base, and 4 bases lay between the germline ends. Germline CDR1 and CDR2: MNHEY and SVGAGI. The CDR3 extends over 12 amino acids.

Within the sample, this clonotype is medium-sized. The genes are TRBV5-1 and TRBJ1-2; D perhaps matches TRBD1 (5 bases). CDR1 is SGHRS, CDR2 YFSETQ, per germline. Trimming cost V 6 bases and J 4 bases, with 16 bases left between them. The CDR3 totals 14 residues. CDR3: CASKSGGHVYGYTF. Here the CDR3 DNA reads TGCGCCAGCAAGTCTGGGGGTCACGTCTATGGCTACACCTTC.

This clonotype was detected ten times or more. The V call is TRBV6-2 or TRBV6-3, the J call TRBJ1-4; D is unclear. The CDR3 spans 14 residues. Germline V gene sequence: CDR1 MNHEY, CDR2 SVGEGT. With 7 bases removed from V and 3 bases from J, the gap between germline ends came to 12 bases. CDR3 sequence reads: CASTEGWSNEKLFF. DNA for the CDR3: TGTGCCAGCACCGAGGGATGGTCTAATGAAAAACTGTTTTTT.